These 10 T cell receptor beta chains were sequenced from one sample in a study of blood T cells in healthy people across ages (dated by TCRdb to 2013 to 2016). The library relied on 5' RACE. Sequencing took place on an Illumina HiSeq 2500. The second PCR ran for roughly 7 to 12 cycles and used a J-beta primer mix along with a sample-barcoded 5' primer. In TCRdb, the public reads were trimmed at Q25 with fastp and aligned with MiXCR, with productive beta chains retained. Each CDR3 protein gets just one entry, which takes the most common genes and DNA from the rows behind it. For this sample the table gives 950,000 to 1,200,000 distinct CDR3 sequences, of which less than 45% were detected only once. The ten largest make up roughly 13% of the sample. The sample consisted of blood. The source of these receptors is a man between 18 and 35 years old in good health.

There are a few counts of this clonotype. The gene calls are TRBV20-1 and TRBJ1-6, with D tentatively TRBD1 (5 bases). Germline V gene data show CDR1 as DFQATT and CDR2 as SNEGSKA (reference sequence). The CDR3 length is 16 residues. V lost 6 bases to trimming and J lost 9 bases, with 24 bases between them. The CDR3 nucleotides are TGCAGTGCCAAATTGGGCCACGGGGCCTTTGGTTCACCCCTCCACTTT. Protein sequence: CSAKLGHGAFGSPLHF.

The chain carries TRBV5-4 and TRBJ2-2; no clear D gene. CDR1 is SGHNT, CDR2 YYREEE, per germline (reference sequence). CDR3 length: 15 amino acids. V was shortened by 1 base and J by 6 bases, with 13 bases between the two germline ends. The DNA for the CDR3 is TGTGCCAGCAGCTTGCAGGTGGACGGGCCCGGGGAGCTGTTTTTT. It encodes CASSLQVDGPGELFF.

The V and J genes are TRBV6-1 and TRBJ1-5, with a tentative D call TRBD1 (5 bases). V was pared by 4 bases and J by 5 bases, with 12 bases between. The germline gives CDR1 MNHNS, CDR2 SASEGT. This CDR3 comprises 14 residues. The CDR3 sequence is CASSAGDSYQPQHF. Written as DNA, the CDR3 is TGTGCCAGCAGTGCGGGAGACAGTTATCAGCCCCAGCATTTT.

This clonotype was recorded many times. The V and J genes are TRBV4-1 and TRBJ2-1, with TRBD2 matching over 16 bases. Trimming took 3 bases from V and 7 from J; bases not matched to a gene: 12. CDR1 is MGHRA and CDR2 is YSYEKL in the germline V gene. The CDR3 runs 19 residues. The CDR3 reads CASSHPGLAGGPSRNEQFF. DNA for the CDR3: TGCGCCAGCAGCCATCCGGGACTAGCGGGGGGGCCGTCCCGTAATGAGCAGTTCTTC.

This clonotype was observed a handful of times. This chain connects TRBV11-3 to TRBJ2-3; TRBD1 agrees at 7 bases. Losses at the gene ends were 5 bases for V and 0 bases for J; bases not matched to a gene: 8. The CDR3 contains 16 residues. From germline, CDR1 is SGHNT and CDR2 YENEEA. This CDR3 reads CASSPSTGFSTDTQYF. The DNA for the CDR3 is TGTGCCAGCAGCCCCTCGACAGGGTTTAGCACAGATACGCAGTATTTT.

This clonotype was picked up a small number of times. The chain uses TRBV11-2 and TRBJ2-7; 11 nucleotides line up with TRBD2. The germline gives CDR1 SGHAT, CDR2 FQNNGV. This CDR3 has 14 amino acids. The V and J ends lost 0 bases and 10 bases, in that order; junction bases with no gene match: 5. In DNA, the CDR3 is TGTGCCAGCAGCTTAGACACTAGCGGGGGTGACCAGTACTTC. It encodes CASSLDTSGGDQYF.

This clonotype has a handful of counts. The chain uses TRBV29-1 and TRBJ1-1; D possibly corresponds to TRBD1 (6 bases). The CDR3 is made up of 12 amino acids. V was cut by 6 bases and J by 5 bases, with 13 bases left in between. Germline V gene lookup returns CDR1 SQVTM and CDR2 ANQGSEA. In DNA, the CDR3 is TGCAGCGTACGAACAGGGCGTACTGAAGCTTTCTTT. This gives the protein CSVRTGRTEAFF.

In DNA form, the CDR3 reads TGCGCCAGCAGCCAGACCGCCGTGGGCAGGGAAACTTTCTTT. Amino acids: CASSQTAVGRETFF. The V call is TRBV4-3, the J call TRBJ1-1; perhaps TRBD1 as D (5 bases). CDR1 is LGHNA, CDR2 YSLEER, per germline. V was trimmed by 3 bases and J by 12 bases, leaving 20 bases between them. The CDR3 is made up of 14 amino acids.

The V and J genes are TRBV20-1 and TRBJ2-6; D remains ambiguous. This CDR3 has 14 residues. Germline-derived CDR1 and CDR2 are DFQATT and SNEGSKA (reference sequence). V dropped 6 bases and J dropped 2 bases, with 11 bases sitting between them. CDR3 sequence (DNA): TGCAGTGCCCCCGTTGTGACTGGGGCCAACGTCCTGACTTTC. Translated, it gives CSAPVVTGANVLTF.

This clonotype was counted a few times. V usage is TRBV7-9 and J usage is TRBJ1-1; TRBD1 matches 8 bases. The CDR3 is 14 residues long. V was clipped by 2 bases and J by 4 bases; unmatched bases: 3. Germline values: CDR1 SEHNR, CDR2 FQNEAQ (reference sequence). CDR3 sequence: CASSLRTGPTEAFF. In DNA, the CDR3 is TGTGCCAGCAGCTTACGGACAGGGCCCACTGAAGCTTTCTTT. Using reference TRBV7-9 and TRBJ1-1 for the parts outside the CDR3, the full variable domain is DTGVSQNPRHKITKRGQNVTFRCDPISEHNRLYWYRQTLGQGPEFLTYFQNEAQLEKSRLLSDRFSAERPKGSFSTLEIQRTEQGDSAMYLCASSLRTGPTEAFFGQGTRLTVV.